A selection of T cell receptor beta chains follows, all from one sample in a study of OX40 agonist ivuxolimab in advanced cancers. Here immunoSEQ multiplex PCR was the method, and the copy in TCRdb shows in-frame clones only, minus some. The repertoire holds about 19,000 clones, with approximately 74% as singletons. This material consisted of CD4+ or CD8+ T cells sorted from blood, taken in a trial of the OX40 agonist ivuxolimab. All receptors derive from an adult with an advanced solid tumor such as melanoma, head and neck, liver or kidney cancer. CDR3s include the opening cysteine and the closing phenylalanine or tryptophan. Each record gives: V gene, clone size, D gene, J gene, CDR3 protein, CDR3 DNA. A D gene is named only where the DNA matches it firmly. Clone size, where shown, is once, few, many, or a class for clones that have expanded.

TRBV4-2	-	TRBD1	TRBJ1-1	CASSQDRQGLDTEAFF	TGTGCCAGCAGCCAAGACCGACAGGGTTTGGACACTGAAGCTTTCTTT
TRBV10-2	-	-	TRBJ2-7	CASSELGGHLYEQYF	TGCGCCAGCAGTGAGTTGGGGGGACACCTGTACGAGCAGTACTTC
TRBV2	-	-	TRBJ2-5	CASSPGTQYF	TGTGCCAGCAGCCCGGGGACCCAGTACTTC
TRBV2	-	TRBD2	TRBJ2-3	CALPGREVGTQYF	TGTGCCCTGCCTGGGCGGGAGGTCGGTACGCAGTATTTT
TRBV7-9	-	-	TRBJ2-7	CASSLEVRWNEQYF	TGTGCCAGCAGCTTAGAGGTGAGATGGAACGAGCAGTACTTC
TRBV28	medium-sized	-	TRBJ1-2	CASSFEYGYTF	TGTGCCAGCAGTTTTGAGTATGGCTACACCTTC
TRBV28	medium-sized	-	TRBJ2-1	CASSFPGGYNEQFF	TGTGCCAGCAGTTTCCCCGGGGGCTACAATGAGCAGTTCTTC
TRBV30	-	-	TRBJ1-2	CAWSMEGVRGYTF	TGTGCCTGGAGTATGGAGGGAGTCCGTGGCTACACCTTC
TRBV7-9	-	-	TRBJ2-5	CASSSSLRETQYF	TGTGCCAGCAGCTCGTCACTACGGGAGACCCAGTACTTC
TRBV5-5	few	-	TRBJ1-5	CASSLVSRNQPQHF	TGTGCCAGCAGCTTGGTCAGTAGAAATCAGCCCCAGCATTTT
TRBV2	-	-	TRBJ2-5	CASSEETWETQYF	TGTGCCAGCAGTGAAGAGACGTGGGAGACCCAGTACTTC
TRBV10-3	-	TRBD1	TRBJ1-1	CATTGTGGNTEAFF	TGTGCCACCACCGGGACAGGGGGAAACACTGAAGCTTTCTTT
TRBV6-6	-	TRBD1	TRBJ1-1	CASSYSGTGGRAFF	TGTGCCAGCAGTTACTCGGGGACAGGGGGTCGGGCTTTCTTT
TRBV7-6	-	-	TRBJ2-5	CASTEGPNGETQYF	TGTGCCAGCACCGAGGGCCCGAACGGGGAGACCCAGTACTTC
TRBV6-1	once	-	TRBJ1-1	CASFTGTEAFF	TGTGCCAGCTTCACAGGGACTGAAGCTTTCTTT
TRBV30	-	-	TRBJ2-2	CVAGLDTGELFF	TGTGTTGCGGGACTCGACACCGGGGAGCTGTTTTTT